This T cell receptor (beta chain) stems from a study of T cell responses to AZD1222 COVID-19 vaccine. General study results and limits: Just five to seven AZD1222 recipients tested seropositive at baseline. Clonal diversity may have been underestimated, and the donors were mostly white British, with more females than males. The span of vaccine-associated CD4 TCRs extended across spike, with dominance at 160-218 and 743-854. In the spike-specific TCR repertoire, nearly half reportedly target unmutated variant regions.

This clone came up once. The antigen remains undetermined. TCRdb's copy holds only in-frame clones and misses some; the assay was immunoSEQ multiplex PCR. The table lists 150,000 or so clones, about 90% of them singletons. The germline CDR1 and CDR2 sequences are SGHDT and YYEEEE. The germline V and J ends were trimmed by 0 bases and 3 bases, with 6 bases remaining between them. CDR3 length: 14 amino acids. Sequences were derived from peripheral blood, sampled 28 days after the second AZD1222 dose. The chain is built from TRBV5-6 and TRBJ2-2, with D perhaps being TRBD1 or TRBD2 (5 bases each). The TCR originated in an adult who received the AZD1222 COVID-19 vaccine. The DNA for the CDR3 is TGTGCCAGCAGCTTGGGAGGGGACACCGGGGAGCTGTTTTTT. Its translation: CASSLGGDTGELFF.